What follows is one T cell receptor (beta chain) and its context. The trim removed 8 bases at V and 2 bases at J, leaving 8 bases unmatched. Germline V gene lookup returns CDR1 SGHKS and CDR2 YYEKEE (reference sequence). The CDR3 is 16 amino acids. The sample is drawn from a study of blood T cell repertoires in COVID-19. About the research overall: Spain, Italy and the United States supplied samples that represented acute and convalescent COVID-19. PBMCs, B-cell-depleted T cells, or T cells were the source of the cDNA or gDNA that made up the material.

Per the original data handling: Estimation of nucleated cell counts relied on the amplification of reference gene primers. The assay was immunoSEQ multiplex PCR, and TCRdb's table has in-frame clones only and misses some. That table supplies the V and J calls and clone size; D and trimming were determined from the DNA. The table lists about 44,000 clones, over 70% of them singletons. The V gene is TRBV5-5, the J gene TRBJ2-3; 13 positions agree with TRBD2. This TCR derives from a woman in her forties with acute or convalescent COVID-19. Sequencing was carried out using peripheral blood. CDR3 coding DNA: TGTGCCAGTGGGATTACTAGCGGGAGGGCCACAGATACGCAGTATTTT. This gives the protein CASGITSGRATDTQYF.